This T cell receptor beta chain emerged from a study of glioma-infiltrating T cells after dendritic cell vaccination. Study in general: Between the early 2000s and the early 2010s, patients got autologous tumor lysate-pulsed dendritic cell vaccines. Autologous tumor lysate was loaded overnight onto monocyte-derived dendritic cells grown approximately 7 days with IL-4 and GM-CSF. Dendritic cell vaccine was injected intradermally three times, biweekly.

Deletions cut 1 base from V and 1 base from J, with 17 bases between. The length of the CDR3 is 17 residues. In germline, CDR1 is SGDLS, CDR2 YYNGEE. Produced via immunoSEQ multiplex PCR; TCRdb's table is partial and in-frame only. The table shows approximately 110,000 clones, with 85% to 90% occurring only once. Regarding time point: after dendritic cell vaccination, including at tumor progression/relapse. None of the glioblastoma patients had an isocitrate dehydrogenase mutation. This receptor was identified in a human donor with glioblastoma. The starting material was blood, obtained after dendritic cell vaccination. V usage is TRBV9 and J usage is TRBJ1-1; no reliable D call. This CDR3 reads CASSVSKDSRKNTEAFF. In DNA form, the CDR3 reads TGTGCCAGCAGCGTATCGAAGGACTCAAGGAAGAACACTGAAGCTTTCTTT.